Given below is one T cell receptor (beta chain) in context. The data derive from a study of OX40 agonist ivuxolimab in advanced cancers. Germline V gene sequence: CDR1 MDHEN, CDR2 SYDVKM. This CDR3 spans 16 amino acids. V lost 8 bases and J lost 2, with 21 bases in between. Only in-frame clones appear in the TCRdb table, and some are missing; sequencing was by immunoSEQ multiplex PCR. This table has tens of thousands of clones, about 92% appearing once. This sequence originates from an adult with an advanced solid tumor such as melanoma, head and neck, liver or kidney cancer. The sequenced sample was CD4+ or CD8+ T cells sorted from blood, obtained in a trial of the OX40 agonist ivuxolimab. The V and J genes are TRBV28 and TRBJ1-1; tentative D call: TRBD1 (6 bases). Written as DNA, the CDR3 is TGTGCCAGCGGCCTAACCGGGACACCCTCTAACACTGAAGCTTTCTTT. Amino acids: CASGLTGTPSNTEAFF.